Following are 2 T cell receptor beta chains from one sample sequenced in a study of blood T cell repertoires in COVID-19. Method: immunoSEQ multiplex PCR; TCRdb's copy keeps in-frame clones and lacks some. The sample records some 30,000 clones, 83% being singletons. Material: peripheral blood. The receptor source for this set is a man in his 70s with active COVID-19.

This chain links TRBV18 with TRBJ2-1; maybe TRBD2 (6 bases). This CDR3 contains 13 residues. Per germline, CDR1 KGHSH and CDR2 LQKENI. V lost 3 bases and J lost 10, with 13 bases in between. CDR3 sequence reads: CASSPGLREEQFF. CDR3 coding DNA: TGTGCCAGCTCACCGGGACTTCGGGAGGAGCAGTTCTTC.

CDR3 nucleotide sequence: TGTGCCAGCAGCAAAGAAGGTAGCGGGGGGGCCTTAACGCAGTATTTT. It is translated as CASSKEGSGGALTQYF. This chain connects TRBV21-1 to TRBJ2-3; the table gives TRBD2 as D, unverified against the DNA. TRBV21-1 is listed as a pseudogene. The CDR3 length is 16 residues.